This TCR beta chain comes out of a study of T cell changes during pregnancy in multiple sclerosis. Clones were sequenced by immunoSEQ multiplex PCR, and TCRdb holds only the in-frame ones, with some missing. The data show fewer than 90,000 clones, with 90% to 95% seen just once and under 2% held by the top ten. The trim removed 8 bases at V and 1 base at J, leaving 7 bases unmatched. The CDR3 is 16 residues long. Germline assignment: CDR1 LGHNA and CDR2 YNFKEQ. This clonotype was obtained from a female donor in good health, enrolled as a control in a pregnancy study. The chain joins TRBV4-2 to TRBJ2-6; 8 bases fit TRBD1. The sample consisted of peripheral blood, taken after pregnancy. This chain's CDR3 is CASLDRAGSGANVLTF. In nucleotides, the CDR3 is TGTGCCAGCCTGGACAGGGCAGGATCTGGGGCCAACGTCCTGACTTTC.